The 26 T cell receptor beta chains below come from one sample, sequenced in a study of OX40 agonist ivuxolimab in advanced cancers. The table came from immunoSEQ multiplex PCR; TCRdb's copy has only in-frame clones and leaves some out. The repertoire holds roughly 75,000 clones, with around 89% as singletons. The material was CD4+ or CD8+ T cells sorted from blood, obtained in a trial of the OX40 agonist ivuxolimab. These TCRs come from an adult with an advanced solid tumor such as melanoma, head and neck, liver or kidney cancer.

V gene TRBV27 combines with J gene TRBJ1-5; D is unclear. Between the trimmed V and J ends, which lost 2 bases and 6 bases, there was a span of 11 bases. The CDR3 is 14 residues long. Germline lookup yields CDR1 MNHEY and CDR2 SMNVEV (reference sequence). The CDR3 is CASSLGRFGQPQHF. The CDR3, as DNA: TGTGCCAGCAGTTTAGGGAGGTTTGGTCAGCCCCAGCATTTT.

The chain has TRBV19 and TRBJ2-7, with 8 bases aligning to TRBD1. This CDR3 has 14 amino acids. The V segment lost 2 bases and the J segment 3 bases; nucleotides outside the gene matches: 3. Germline V gives CDR1 LNHDA, CDR2 SQIVND (reference sequence). The DNA for the CDR3 is TGTGCCAGTAGTATAAAACAGGGGGGCTACGAGCAGTACTTC. This encodes CASSIKQGGYEQYF. Combining the CDR3 with reference TRBV19 and TRBJ2-7 gives the whole variable domain DGGITQSPKYLFRKEGQNVTLSCEQNLNHDAMYWYRQDPGQGLRLIYYSQIVNDFQKGDIAEGYSVSREKKESFPLTVTSAQKNPTAFYLCASSIKQGGYEQYFGPGTRLTVT.

V is TRBV6-5 and J is TRBJ1-1, with D unresolved. The CDR3 is 12 residues long. V was trimmed by 4 bases and J by 7 bases, leaving 10 bases between them. CDR1 and CDR2 from the germline V gene are MNHEY and SVGAGI. The CDR3 DNA is TGTGCCAGCAGTTCCACGTGGAGTGAAGCTTTCTTT. Translated: CASSSTWSEAFF.

The chain recombines TRBV6-5 with TRBJ1-2; D is uncertain. Trimming removed 8 bases at V and 6 bases at J, with 16 bases between. This CDR3 has 13 residues. Germline CDR1 reads MNHEY; CDR2 reads SVGAGI. CDR3 amino acids: CASGVHPRDGYTF. In nucleotides, the CDR3 is TGTGCCAGCGGCGTACATCCACGCGATGGCTACACCTTC.

This clone was detected only once. The chain recombines TRBV27 with TRBJ2-5; TRBD1 aligns across 10 bases. CDR1 and CDR2 (germline): MNHEY, SMNVEV (reference sequence). V lost 5 bases to trimming and J lost 2 bases; unmatched junction nucleotides: 11. There are 17 residues in the CDR3. CDR3 protein: CASSPLAGTGVQETQYF. DNA for the CDR3: TGTGCCAGCAGTCCACTCGCCGGGACAGGGGTACAAGAGACCCAGTACTTC.

The chain uses TRBV29-1 and TRBJ1-4; TRBD1 is a possible D gene (6 bases). Germline lookup yields CDR1 SQVTM and CDR2 ANQGSEA. Trimming took 7 bases from V and 7 from J, leaving 16 bases between them. CDR3 size: 13 residues. This CDR3 is CSGNSGEGEKLFF. The CDR3 DNA reads as TGCAGCGGGAACTCAGGGGAGGGTGAAAAACTGTTTTTT.

CDR3 in amino acids: CASSFGITGELFF. CDR3 nucleotides: TGTGCCAGCAGTTTCGGGATCACCGGGGAGCTGTTTTTT. V usage is TRBV6-5 and J usage is TRBJ2-2, with a possible D match to TRBD2 (5 bases). V lost 4 bases, J lost 4 bases, and 7 bases lay in between. Germline-derived CDR1 and CDR2 are MNHEY and SVGAGI. The CDR3 runs 13 residues.

The V and J genes are TRBV4-3 and TRBJ2-7; 8 bases fit TRBD1. The CDR3 contains 14 residues. Per the germline V gene, CDR1 is LGHNA and CDR2 is YSLEER. J gave up 5 bases and V 2 bases, and 5 bases lay outside the gene matches. CDR3 DNA sequence: TGCGCCAGCAGCCAACGACAGGGGAGGCACGAGCAGTACTTC. Translated: CASSQRQGRHEQYF.

This chain uses TRBV7-8 with TRBJ1-2; 9 bases match TRBD1. V trimming: 3 bases; J trimming: 4 bases; junction bases outside the gene matches: 9. CDR3 length: 16 amino acids. In germline, CDR1 is SGHVS, CDR2 FQNEAQ. The CDR3: CASSLGSTGGGYGYTF. In DNA, the CDR3 is TGTGCCAGCAGCTTGGGGTCTACAGGGGGCGGCTATGGCTACACCTTC.

This clone was detected only once. The chain employs TRBV9 and TRBJ2-1; D ambiguous. In germline, CDR1 is SGDLS, CDR2 YYNGEE. CDR3 length: 13 residues. V was cut by 2 bases and J by 8 bases, with 11 bases left in between. CDR3 sequence: CASSVGGVDEQFF. For the CDR3, the DNA is TGTGCCAGCAGCGTGGGTGGAGTGGATGAGCAGTTCTTC.

The chain recombines TRBV7-9 with TRBJ1-2; D remains ambiguous. The germline V gene encodes CDR1 SEHNR and CDR2 FQNEAQ (reference sequence). There are 17 residues in the CDR3. The V and J ends lost 5 bases and 2 bases respectively, with 21 bases between them. CDR3 bases: TGTGCCAGCAGCCCCCCGTTTACGGGTATCGTCAACTATGGCTACACCTTC. Its protein is CASSPPFTGIVNYGYTF.

V usage is TRBV19 and J usage is TRBJ2-2; no definite D call. The germline CDR1 and CDR2 sequences are LNHDA and SQIVND (reference sequence). The CDR3 has 11 amino acids. V dropped 5 bases and J dropped 8 bases, with 6 bases sitting between them. The CDR3 reads CASSPPGELFF. DNA for the CDR3: TGTGCCAGTAGTCCCCCAGGGGAGCTGTTTTTT.

The gene calls are TRBV6-5 and TRBJ1-1, with unresolved D. Trimming shortened V by 0 bases and J by 4 bases, and 12 bases separated the two germline ends. Germline CDR1 is MNHEY and CDR2 is SVGAGI. The CDR3 is made up of 15 amino acids. The CDR3 bases are TGTGCCAGCAGTTACTCTGGAGGGTTCGGCACTGAAGCTTTCTTT. As protein: CASSYSGGFGTEAFF.

The chain uses TRBV27 and TRBJ1-1; 7 nucleotides match TRBD1. Germline V gene data show CDR1 as MNHEY and CDR2 as SMNVEV (reference sequence). This CDR3 has 15 amino acids. Trimming cost V 0 bases and J 0 bases; bases outside gene matches: 1. DNA of the CDR3: TGTGCCAGCAGTTTATCTGGACAGGTGAACACTGAAGCTTTCTTT. This sequence encodes CASSLSGQVNTEAFF.

On this clone itself: Other DNA sequences in this sample translate to the same CDR3. The J gene is TRBJ1-3, the V gene TRBV9; D gene uncertain. The CDR3 contains 11 residues. Germline lookup yields CDR1 SGDLS and CDR2 YYNGEE. V lost 2 bases and J lost 3, with 0 bases in between. Written as DNA, the CDR3 is TGTGCCAGCAGCGTTGGAAACACCATATATTTT. It codes for CASSVGNTIYF.

This clone was counted once. The chain employs TRBV11-2 and TRBJ2-7; TRBD2 agrees at 13 bases. The CDR3 runs to 18 residues. The trim removed 4 bases at V and 0 bases at J, leaving 9 bases unmatched. Germline V gene lookup returns CDR1 SGHAT and CDR2 FQNNGV. The CDR3 reads CASSSGLAGIQISYEQYF. CDR3 coding DNA: TGTGCCAGCAGCTCGGGACTAGCGGGAATTCAGATCTCCTACGAGCAGTACTTC.

The chain links TRBV30 to TRBJ2-7; TRBD2 agrees at 8 bases. V trimming: 2 bases; J trimming: 5 bases; junction bases outside the gene matches: 5. CDR1 is GTSNPN, CDR2 SVGIG, per germline (reference sequence). The CDR3 length is 13 residues. In nucleotides, the CDR3 is TGTGCCTGGAGTCCGGGGGGGGCCCACGAGCAGTACTTC. Amino acids: CAWSPGGAHEQYF.

The V gene is TRBV4-3, the J gene TRBJ1-2; 10 nucleotides line up with TRBD1. This CDR3 region has 17 residues. The germline CDR1 and CDR2 sequences are LGHNA and YSLEER. Trimming took 0 bases from V and 4 from J; bases not matched to a gene: 8. This CDR3 is CASSQDFGDRGRYGYTF. In DNA, the CDR3 is TGCGCCAGCAGCCAAGATTTCGGGGACAGGGGCCGCTATGGCTACACCTTC.

The rearrangement links TRBV9 to TRBJ2-5, with a tentative D call TRBD1 (6 bases). Germline V lookup: CDR1 SGDLS, CDR2 YYNGEE. Deletions cut 0 bases from V and 5 bases from J, with 14 bases between. CDR3 length equals 15 residues. The CDR3 DNA is TGTGCCAGCAGCGTAGAACCAGGGGATTTGGAGACCCAGTACTTC. It is translated as CASSVEPGDLETQYF.

The V gene is TRBV7-9, the J gene TRBJ1-2; no clear D. The CDR3 has 13 amino acids. Germline V CDR1 and CDR2: SEHNR, FQNEAQ (reference sequence). Trimming shortened V by 1 base and J by 0 bases, and 3 bases separated the two germline ends. CDR3 protein: CASSLDANYGYTF. In nucleotides, the CDR3 is TGTGCCAGCAGCTTAGATGCTAACTATGGCTACACCTTC.

This chain joins TRBV7-3 and TRBJ1-1, with D perhaps TRBD1 (6 bases). The length of the CDR3 is 14 residues. CDR1 is SGHTA, CDR2 FQGTGA, per germline. The germline V and J ends were trimmed by 5 bases and 1 base, with 11 bases remaining between them. CDR3 sequence reads: CASSPSGANTEAFF. CDR3 bases: TGTGCCAGCAGCCCTTCGGGGGCGAACACTGAAGCTTTCTTT.

J is TRBJ2-1 and V is TRBV7-9, with TRBD2 identical over 8 bases. CDR1 is SEHNR and CDR2 is FQNEAQ in the germline V gene (reference sequence). V lost 4 bases, J lost 2 bases, and 13 bases stayed unmatched. The CDR3 is 18 residues long. The CDR3 DNA follows: TGTGCCAGCAGCTCCGGGACTAGTTGGGGAGGGACCTACAATGAGCAGTTCTTC. Translating gives CASSSGTSWGGTYNEQFF.

The rearrangement joins TRBV6-6 to TRBJ1-1; D is ambiguous. This CDR3 is 13 amino acids long. With 6 bases removed from V and 0 bases from J, the gap between germline ends came to 8 bases. Germline values: CDR1 MNHNY, CDR2 SVGAGI (reference sequence). In DNA, the CDR3 is TGTGCCAGCAGGCCACAGATGAACACTGAAGCTTTCTTT. The encoded protein is CASRPQMNTEAFF.

V gene TRBV7-8 combines with J gene TRBJ1-1, with 7 bases fitting TRBD1. The CDR3 runs 14 residues. The V and J ends lost 4 bases and 5 bases, in that order; junction bases with no gene match: 7. Germline values: CDR1 SGHVS, CDR2 FQNEAQ. The CDR3 spells CASSSLDRVTEAFF. CDR3 DNA sequence: TGTGCCAGCAGCTCCCTAGACAGGGTGACTGAAGCTTTCTTT.

The chain carries TRBV5-4 and TRBJ2-2; D remains ambiguous. This CDR3 region has 13 residues. Germline V gives CDR1 SGHNT, CDR2 YYREEE (reference sequence). Trimming took 0 bases from V and 4 from J, leaving 4 bases between them. This chain's CDR3 is CASSLDGTGELFF. CDR3 in DNA: TGTGCCAGCAGCTTGGACGGCACCGGGGAGCTGTTTTTT.

The count of this clone is one. The rearrangement links TRBV11-1 to TRBJ2-3; 8 bases line up with TRBD2. CDR1 and CDR2 from the germline V gene are SGHAT and FQDESV (reference sequence). V was pared by 4 bases and J by 3 bases, with 15 bases of the junction left unmatched. This CDR3 has 18 amino acids. CDR3 amino acids: CASSSALGAGESTDTQYF. The CDR3 nucleotides read TGTGCCAGCAGCTCAGCCCTTGGAGCGGGGGAGTCAACAGATACGCAGTATTTT.